The T cell receptor (beta chain) under discussion was sequenced for a study of blood T cell repertoires in COVID-19. Study context: Sources were T cells, B-cell-depleted T cells, or PBMCs; the material itself was cDNA or gDNA.

Study processing details: Nucleated cell number was recorded as an estimate derived from reference gene primer amplification. The method was immunoSEQ multiplex PCR; TCRdb's version includes in-frame clones alone and lacks a portion of them. The V and J calls and clone size are taken from that table; D and trimming were inferred from the DNA. The sample has approximately 150,000 clones; roughly 93% are singletons. This CDR3 contains 14 residues. Germline CDR1 and CDR2: LNHDA and SQIVND (reference sequence). The junction had 5 bases not matched to a gene; V was cut back by 2 bases and J by 7 bases. Seattle patients were enrolled during active infection and followed longitudinally.

The origin of this receptor is a young man with COVID-19, enrolled during active disease. The chain is built from TRBV19 and TRBJ2-4, with 7 bases fitting TRBD2. Sequences were obtained from peripheral blood. CDR3 bases: TGTGCCAGTAGTATAATGGCGGGAGTGAACATTCAGTACTTC. The encoded protein is CASSIMAGVNIQYF.